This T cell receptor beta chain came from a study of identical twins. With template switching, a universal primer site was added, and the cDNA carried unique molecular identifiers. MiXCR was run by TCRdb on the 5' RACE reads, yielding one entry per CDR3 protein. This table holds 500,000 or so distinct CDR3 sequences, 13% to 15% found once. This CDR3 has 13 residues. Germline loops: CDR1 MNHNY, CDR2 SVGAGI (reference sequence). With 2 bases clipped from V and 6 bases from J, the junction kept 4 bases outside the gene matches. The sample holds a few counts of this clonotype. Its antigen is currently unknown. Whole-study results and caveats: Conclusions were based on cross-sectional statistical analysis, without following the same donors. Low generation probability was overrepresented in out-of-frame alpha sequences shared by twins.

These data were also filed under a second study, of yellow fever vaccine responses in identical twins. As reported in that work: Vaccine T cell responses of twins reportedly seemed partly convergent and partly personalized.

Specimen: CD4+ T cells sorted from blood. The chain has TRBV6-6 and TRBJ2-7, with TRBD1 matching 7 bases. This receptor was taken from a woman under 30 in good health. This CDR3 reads CASSYPRQGEQYF. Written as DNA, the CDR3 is TGTGCCAGCAGTTACCCAAGACAGGGCGAGCAGTACTTC.